Listed below are T cell receptor beta chains from one sample, sequenced in a study of blood T cell repertoires in COVID-19. The protocol was immunoSEQ multiplex PCR, while the TCRdb copy is restricted to in-frame clones and leaves out a portion. The data contain fewer than 35,000 clones, about 88% of them singletons. The sequencing input was peripheral blood. The source is a man aged 80 or over with acute or convalescent COVID-19. The CDR3 runs from the conserved cysteine through the conserved F or W. D genes are given only for firm matches. Expanded clones get a size class; other rows say once, few or many, or leave the size out.

clone_size d_call j_call v_call cdr3_aa cdr3_nt
NA NA TRBJ1-5 TRBV19 CASSIVVSGAGQPQHF TGTGCCAGTAGTATAGTGGTTTCGGGCGCGGGGCAGCCCCAGCATTTT
NA TRBD1 TRBJ1-5 TRBV28 CASSSTGTENQPQHF TGTGCCAGCAGTTCAACCGGGACAGAGAATCAGCCCCAGCATTTT
NA TRBD2 TRBJ2-1 TRBV19 CASSIDRQGSGRDNEQFF TGTGCCAGTAGTATAGATCGCCAGGGGAGCGGGAGGGACAATGAGCAGTTCTTC
NA NA TRBJ2-3 TRBV11-2 CASSQGMDTQYF TGTGCCAGCAGCCAGGGTATGGATACGCAGTATTTT
NA NA TRBJ1-3 TRBV30 CAWSQASGNTIYF TGTGCCTGGTCCCAGGCATCTGGAAACACCATATATTTT
NA NA TRBJ1-1 TRBV29-1 CSGGLRGGEAFF TGCAGCGGGGGCCTACGGGGTGGTGAAGCTTTCTTT
NA TRBD2 TRBJ2-2 TRBV5-1 CASSSGLADEGGELFF TGCGCCAGCAGCTCAGGACTAGCGGACGAGGGTGGGGAGCTGTTTTTT
NA TRBD2 TRBJ2-1 TRBV5-1 CASSSLLAGGDNEQFF TGCGCCAGCAGCTCATTACTAGCGGGAGGGGACAATGAGCAGTTCTTC
NA NA TRBJ1-6 TRBV30 CAWTGKSSYNSPLHF TGTGCCTGGACAGGAAAGAGCTCCTATAATTCACCCCTCCACTTT
NA TRBD2 TRBJ2-2 TRBV9 CASSAGGLGDRELFF TGTGCCAGCAGCGCGGGGGGACTAGGGGACCGGGAGCTGTTTTTT
NA TRBD1 TRBJ1-6 TRBV6-5 CASSYSSTGPRSPLHF TGTGCCAGCAGTTACTCTTCGACAGGGCCGCGTTCACCCCTCCACTTT
once NA TRBJ2-2 TRBV6-6 CASSPGDKWGELFF TGTGCCAGCAGCCCCGGGGATAAATGGGGGGAGCTGTTTTTT
NA NA TRBJ2-7 TRBV9 CASSVGSSLDEQYF TGTGCCAGCAGCGTAGGGTCTAGTCTGGACGAGCAGTACTTC
NA NA TRBJ1-1 TRBV7-9 CASSGGQARMNTEAFF TGTGCCAGCAGCGGGGGACAAGCAAGAATGAACACTGAAGCTTTCTTT
NA NA TRBJ2-7 TRBV28 CASSFPDGRSYEQYF TGTGCCAGCAGTTTCCCTGACGGGAGATCCTACGAGCAGTACTTC
NA NA TRBJ2-2 TRBV3-1/TRBV3-2 CASSPRFETATGELFF TGTGCCAGCAGCCCAAGGTTTGAGACAGCAACCGGGGAGCTGTTTTTT
once NA TRBJ1-1 TRBV14 CASSLFRGALGEAFF TGTGCCAGCTCCCTATTTCGGGGGGCGTTGGGTGAAGCTTTCTTT
NA NA TRBJ1-5 TRBV6-6 CASRATGNSIQPQHF TGTGCCAGCAGAGCCACAGGAAACTCTATCCAGCCCCAGCATTTT
NA TRBD1 TRBJ1-4 TRBV6-6 CASSRRDSLNEKLFF TGTGCCAGCAGCCGCCGGGACAGCCTTAATGAAAAACTGTTTTTT
NA TRBD1 TRBJ1-1 TRBV4-1 CASRPPGQKMPEAFF TGCGCCAGCAGACCACCGGGACAGAAAATGCCTGAAGCTTTCTTT
NA TRBD2 TRBJ2-1 TRBV5-1 CASSPGGGGYNEQFF TGCGCCAGCAGCCCGGGTGGCGGGGGGTACAATGAGCAGTTCTTC
NA TRBD1 TRBJ2-5 TRBV9 CASSVGGQGKILQETQYF TGTGCCAGCAGCGTAGGGGGACAGGGTAAGATACTGCAAGAGACCCAGTACTTC
NA NA TRBJ1-4 TRBV25-1 CASGETKEEKLFF TGTGCCAGTGGGGAGACGAAGGAAGAAAAACTGTTTTTT
NA TRBD2 TRBJ2-3 TRBV24-1 CATSDPRGGIQPSGALTDTQYF TGTGCCACCAGTGACCCTCGAGGCGGAATACAACCTAGCGGGGCCCTCACAGATACGCAGTATTTT
few NA TRBJ1-4 TRBV4-2 CASSQPAGTNEKLFF TGTGCCAGCAGCCAGCCTGCCGGAACTAATGAAAAACTGTTTTTT
NA NA TRBJ1-1 TRBV11-3 CASSFRGTEAFF TGTGCCAGCAGCTTCCGGGGGACTGAAGCTTTCTTT
NA TRBD2 TRBJ2-7 TRBV7-8 CASSSLLTSGFSYEQYF TGTGCCAGCAGCTCCCTCCTTACTAGCGGGTTTTCCTACGAGCAGTACTTC
NA NA TRBJ1-3 TRBV5-1 CASSYTVGGNGATIYF TGCGCCAGCAGCTATACGGTAGGAGGGAACGGAGCCACCATATATTTT
NA TRBD1 TRBJ1-2 TRBV5-1 CASSSGTGWYYGYTF TGCGCCAGCAGCTCCGGGACAGGGTGGTACTATGGCTACACCTTC
NA TRBD1 TRBJ1-3 TRBV7-9 CASGQGAGNTIYF TGTGCCAGTGGACAGGGAGCTGGAAACACCATATATTTT
NA TRBD1 TRBJ2-7 TRBV18 CASSDIGQGSSYEQYF TGTGCCAGCTCAGATATCGGACAGGGGTCCTCCTACGAGCAGTACTTC
NA NA TRBJ1-1 TRBV5-1 CASSLIGGRAEAFF TGCGCCAGCAGCTTGATAGGGGGACGGGCTGAAGCTTTCTTT
NA TRBD1 TRBJ2-7 TRBV29-1 CSVGQGEGGEQYF TGCAGCGTAGGACAGGGGGAGGGGGGCGAGCAGTACTTC
NA NA TRBJ1-2 TRBV5-1 CASSSSGQRYYGYTF TGCGCCAGCAGCAGTTCCGGACAGAGGTACTATGGCTACACCTTC
NA TRBD1 TRBJ1-5 TRBV6-5 CASTGTVEQPQHF TGTGCCAGCACCGGGACAGTTGAGCAGCCCCAGCATTTT
few TRBD1 TRBJ1-2 TRBV7-2 CASTLQGAGGGYTF TGTGCCAGCACCCTTCAAGGCGCAGGGGGTGGCTACACCTTC
NA NA TRBJ1-6 TRBV7-7 CASSLSGSSYNSPLHF TGTGCTAGCAGCTTATCGGGGAGCTCCTATAATTCACCCCTCCACTTT
NA TRBD1 TRBJ2-7 TRBV6-1 CASSDSGQARGYEQYF TGTGCCAGCAGTGATTCTGGACAGGCTAGGGGCTACGAGCAGTACTTC
NA NA TRBJ1-5 TRBV6-5 CASRRQALGNQPQHF TGTGCCAGCAGACGACAGGCCTTGGGCAATCAGCCCCAGCATTTT
NA TRBD2 TRBJ2-5 TRBV10-2 CASRASGVQETQYF TGCGCCAGCAGGGCTAGCGGAGTCCAAGAGACCCAGTACTTC
NA NA TRBJ2-3 TRBV6-5 CASSYGERADTQYF TGTGCCAGCAGTTATGGGGAGCGCGCCGATACGCAGTATTTT
NA TRBD2 TRBJ2-5 TRBV7-9 CASSLARAGGRYQETQYF TGTGCCAGCAGCTTAGCGCGAGCGGGAGGTCGCTACCAAGAGACCCAGTACTTC
NA NA TRBJ2-1 TRBV19 CASSQGGSGMRPYNEQFF TGTGCCAGCTCACAGGGCGGCTCAGGGATGAGACCCTACAATGAGCAGTTCTTC
once TRBD1 TRBJ1-5 TRBV29-1 CSVWTGLGNQPQHF TGCAGCGTTTGGACAGGGCTAGGCAATCAGCCCCAGCATTTT
NA NA TRBJ2-2 TRBV10-1 CASSGRLPGETGELFF TGCGCCAGCAGTGGGCGTCTCCCAGGCGAGACCGGGGAGCTGTTTTTT
NA NA TRBJ2-7 TRBV2 CASSEGPGSGEQYF TGTGCCAGCAGCGAAGGTCCGGGGTCGGGGGAGCAGTACTTC
NA NA TRBJ1-5 TRBV19 CASSIWGRGSNQPQHF TGTGCCAGTAGTATTTGGGGGAGGGGGAGCAATCAGCCCCAGCATTTT
NA TRBD1 TRBJ2-5 TRBV2 CASSEAGQWGETQYF TGTGCCAGCAGTGAAGCGGGACAGTGGGGGGAGACCCAGTACTTC
once NA TRBJ2-5 TRBV15 CATSRDGRHEETQYF TGTGCCACCAGCAGAGATGGCAGGCACGAAGAGACCCAGTACTTC
NA NA TRBJ2-2 TRBV15 CATSSLGLGNTGELFF TGTGCCACCAGCAGTTTGGGTCTAGGGAACACCGGGGAGCTGTTTTTT
NA TRBD2 TRBJ2-7 TRBV19 CASSPSTGLGEQYF TGTGCCAGTAGTCCCTCTACGGGACTAGGCGAGCAGTACTTC
NA NA TRBJ1-1 TRBV12-3/TRBV12-4 CASSFGGEAFF TGTGCCAGCAGTTTCGGAGGGGAGGCTTTCTTT
NA NA TRBJ1-2 TRBV7-2 CASSLGGRGPYGYTF TGTGCCAGCAGCTTAGGGGGCAGGGGTCCTTATGGCTACACCTTC